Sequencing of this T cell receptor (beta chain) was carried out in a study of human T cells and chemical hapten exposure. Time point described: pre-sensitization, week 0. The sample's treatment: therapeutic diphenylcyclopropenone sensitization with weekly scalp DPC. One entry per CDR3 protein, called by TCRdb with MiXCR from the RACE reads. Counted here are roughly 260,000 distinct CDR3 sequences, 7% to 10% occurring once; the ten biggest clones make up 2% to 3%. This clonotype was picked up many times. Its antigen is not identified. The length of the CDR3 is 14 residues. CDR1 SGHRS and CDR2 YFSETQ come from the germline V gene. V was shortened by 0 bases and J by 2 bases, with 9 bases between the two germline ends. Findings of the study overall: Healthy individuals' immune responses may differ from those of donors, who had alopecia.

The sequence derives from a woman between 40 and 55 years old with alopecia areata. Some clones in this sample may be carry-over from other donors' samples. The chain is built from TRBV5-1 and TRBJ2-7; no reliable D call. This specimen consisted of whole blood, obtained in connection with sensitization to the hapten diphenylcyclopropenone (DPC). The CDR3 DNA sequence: TGCGCCAGCAGCTTGGCTCGTCAGACCTACGAGCAGTACTTC. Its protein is CASSLARQTYEQYF.